This T cell receptor beta chain is drawn from a study of cytomegalovirus exposure and HLA in healthy donors. Overall study findings and caveats: Because they were indistinguishable, some V segments, including TRBV6-2 and TRBV6-3, were excluded.

This PCR relied on a set of 60 Vbeta primers and 13 Jbeta primers. The table came from immunoSEQ multiplex PCR; TCRdb's copy has only in-frame clones and leaves some out. The sample records around 50,000 clones, around 52% being singletons. Concerning this clone: Its antigen is not identified.

Germline CDR1 SGHRS, CDR2 YFSETQ. The CDR3 has 12 residues. Trimming removed 5 bases at V and 2 bases at J, with 7 bases between. The gene calls are TRBV5-1 and TRBJ1-1; D ambiguous. This clonotype was obtained from a human donor in good health. The sequenced sample was PBMCs. The CDR3 here is CASREGNTEAFF. The CDR3 nucleotides read TGCGCCAGCAGAGAGGGAAACACTGAAGCTTTCTTT. Combining the CDR3 with reference TRBV5-1 and TRBJ1-1 gives the whole variable domain KAGVTQTPRYLIKTRGQQVTLSCSPISGHRSVSWYQQTPGQGLQFLFEYFSETQRNKGNFPGRFSGRQFSNSRSEMNVSTLELGDSALYLCASREGNTEAFFGQGTRLTVV.